This TCR beta chain emerged from a study of T cells after somatic rescue of genetic block. V was clipped by 6 bases and J by 1 base; unmatched bases: 10. This CDR3 has 16 residues. Germline loops: CDR1 SQVTM, CDR2 ANQGSEA. Here immunoSEQ multiplex PCR was the method, and the copy in TCRdb shows in-frame clones only, minus some. The sample shows approximately 16,000 clones, 70% of them seen only once. This clone was seen more than once but under ten times. This clonotype was obtained from a man between 18 and 35 years old. This rearrangement joins TRBV29-1 to TRBJ2-3; 10 bases agree with TRBD2. The sequenced sample was peripheral blood mononuclear cells (PBMCs). Here the CDR3 reads CSVGGAGGVGTDTQYF. CDR3 nucleotide sequence: TGCAGCGTGGGAGGAGCGGGGGGGGTTGGCACAGATACGCAGTATTTT.